Listed below are T cell receptor beta chains from one sample, sequenced in a study of CD8+ T cells in alopecia areata. Clones were read by immunoSEQ multiplex PCR, and TCRdb kept only the in-frame ones, dropping some. The sample has 100,000 to 150,000 clones; approximately 48% are singletons. The sequencing used CD8+ T cells sorted from blood, collected at week 0. The receptors were gathered from a human donor with alopecia areata. The CDR3 runs from the conserved cysteine through the conserved F or W. A D gene is named only where the DNA matches it firmly. Part of the rows lack a size; the others show once, few, many or a class for expanded clones.

D gene	V gene	J gene	clone size	CDR3 protein	CDR3 DNA
TRBD1	TRBV7-9	TRBJ2-7	few	CASSTTRTGGVEQYF	TGTGCCAGCAGCACCACCAGGACAGGGGGAGTCGAGCAGTACTTC
.	TRBV7-6	TRBJ1-1	once	CASSPRGDTEAFF	TGTGCCAGCAGCCCAAGGGGGGACACTGAAGCTTTCTTT
TRBD1	TRBV2	TRBJ1-5	.	CACKGDRVNQPQHF	TGTGCCTGTAAAGGAGACAGGGTCAATCAGCCCCAGCATTTT
TRBD2	TRBV6-1	TRBJ2-5	.	CASSEEGLAGGRETQYF	TGTGCCAGCAGTGAAGAGGGACTAGCGGGGGGAAGGGAGACCCAGTACTTC
.	TRBV30	TRBJ1-1	.	CAWTGWSMNTEAFF	TGTGCCTGGACAGGGTGGAGCATGAACACTGAAGCTTTCTTT
TRBD2	TRBV7-3	TRBJ2-1	.	CASSLTGRAEQFF	TGTGCCAGCAGCTTAACGGGGAGGGCTGAGCAGTTCTTC
.	TRBV9	TRBJ1-3	.	CASHSGNTIYF	TGTGCCAGTCACTCGGGGAACACCATATATTTT
.	TRBV30	TRBJ1-1	.	CAWVPSPGNTEAFF	TGTGCCTGGGTGCCGTCCCCAGGGAACACTGAAGCTTTCTTT
.	TRBV5-6	TRBJ1-2	few	CASSYDSAYGYTF	TGTGCCAGCAGCTACGACTCTGCCTATGGCTACACCTTC
TRBD2	TRBV4-1	TRBJ2-2	few	CASSQGLAGGPTGELFF	TGCGCCAGCAGCCAGGGCTTAGCGGGGGGGCCAACCGGGGAGCTGTTTTTT
.	TRBV30	TRBJ2-2	.	CAWCSGTSFTGELFF	TGTGCCTGGTGCTCCGGGACAAGTTTCACCGGGGAGCTGTTTTTT
.	TRBV30	TRBJ2-2	few	CAWEQIWQTGELFF	TGTGCCTGGGAGCAGATATGGCAAACCGGGGAGCTGTTTTTT
.	TRBV29-1	TRBJ1-1	.	CSVGGGTEAFF	TGCAGCGTTGGTGGGGGCACTGAAGCTTTCTTT
.	TRBV4-1	TRBJ1-1	few	CASSQDQERAFF	TGCGCCAGCAGCCAAGATCAGGAGCGCGCTTTCTTT
TRBD1	TRBV11-2	TRBJ1-6	.	CASSSLTGRSSPLHF	TGTGCCAGCAGCTCCTTGACAGGGCGGAGCTCACCCCTCCACTTT
.	TRBV27	TRBJ2-6	.	CASSLLGGSGANVLTF	TGTGCCAGCAGTTTATTGGGGGGCTCTGGGGCCAACGTCCTGACTTTC
TRBD1	TRBV5-4	TRBJ2-1	.	CASSNRGRSHEQFF	TGTGCCAGCAGTAACAGGGGGCGCAGCCATGAGCAGTTCTTC
.	TRBV27	TRBJ2-2	few	CASSLYKTGELFF	TGTGCCAGCAGCTTATACAAAACCGGGGAGCTGTTTTTT
.	TRBV9	TRBJ1-2	.	CASSVVGAELDGYTF	TGTGCCAGCAGCGTAGTTGGAGCAGAATTGGATGGCTACACCTTC
TRBD1	TRBV7-8	TRBJ2-3	.	CASSGRLGQGTQYF	TGTGCCAGCAGCGGGCGACTGGGACAGGGGACGCAGTATTTT
.	TRBV18	TRBJ1-1	few	CASSSSGEGGTEAFF	TGTGCCAGCTCATCCTCAGGGGAGGGAGGCACTGAAGCTTTCTTT
.	TRBV6-1	TRBJ1-4	few	CASTSPEKNEKLFF	TGTGCCAGCACATCTCCGGAGAAAAATGAAAAACTGTTTTTT
TRBD2	TRBV18	TRBJ2-7	.	CASSANPGLSSYEQYF	TGTGCCAGCTCAGCAAACCCGGGACTAAGCTCCTACGAGCAGTACTTC
.	TRBV6-6	TRBJ2-1	.	CATRPHSTENEQFF	TGTGCCACCAGGCCGCACTCTACAGAAAATGAGCAGTTCTTC
.	TRBV27	TRBJ1-5	.	CASSFAGAAQPQHF	TGTGCCAGCAGTTTCGCGGGGGCGGCACAGCCCCAGCATTTT
.	TRBV29-1	TRBJ2-7	once	CSVTDTYEQYF	TGCAGCGTTACAGACACCTACGAGCAGTACTTC
TRBD2	TRBV29-1	TRBJ2-3	.	CSAPGSVAGNTDTQYF	TGCAGCGCCCCCGGGTCTGTAGCGGGGAACACAGATACGCAGTATTTT
.	TRBV5-6	TRBJ2-5	.	CASSLDEEETQYF	TGTGCCAGCAGCTTGGACGAGGAAGAGACCCAGTACTTC
TRBD1	TRBV13	TRBJ1-6	.	CASSLEGTGNDSPLHF	TGTGCCAGCAGCTTAGAAGGGACAGGGAACGATTCACCCCTCCACTTT
.	TRBV30	TRBJ1-6	.	CAWRRQEDNSPLHF	TGTGCCTGGAGACGACAGGAGGATAATTCACCCCTCCACTTT
.	TRBV5-1	TRBJ2-3	.	CASRQVTDTQYF	TGCGCCAGCAGGCAGGTCACAGATACGCAGTATTTT
TRBD2	TRBV6-6	TRBJ2-5	few	CATLGGEETQYF	TGTGCCACCCTGGGAGGGGAAGAGACCCAGTACTTC
.	TRBV15	TRBJ1-5	few	CATSREGRRNQPQHF	TGTGCCACCAGCAGAGAAGGTCGGCGCAATCAGCCCCAGCATTTT
TRBD1	TRBV29-1	TRBJ2-7	.	CSVAGDRDARDEQYF	TGCAGCGTTGCAGGGGACAGGGACGCGCGTGACGAGCAGTACTTC
.	TRBV20-1	TRBJ1-1	.	CSASEAFF	TGCAGTGCGTCTGAAGCTTTCTTT
.	TRBV7-9	TRBJ2-1	few	CASSLDSGPPQFF	TGTGCCAGCAGCTTAGATTCCGGACCCCCACAGTTCTTC
.	TRBV5-1	TRBJ2-1	few	CASSLAAGRGYNEQFF	TGCGCCAGCAGCTTGGCCGCAGGGAGGGGGTACAATGAGCAGTTCTTC
.	TRBV29-1	TRBJ1-1	few	CSAPKGRNTEAFF	TGCAGCGCACCGAAAGGGAGAAACACTGAAGCTTTCTTT
.	TRBV5-1	TRBJ2-7	.	CASSLEGVHEQYF	TGCGCCAGCAGCTTGGAAGGGGTCCACGAGCAGTACTTC
.	TRBV29-1	TRBJ1-5	few	CSVVDDDQPQHF	TGCAGCGTTGTAGATGACGATCAGCCCCAGCATTTT
.	TRBV13	TRBJ1-1	.	CASSFDPGTPNTEAFF	TGTGCCAGCAGTTTCGATCCCGGGACACCGAACACTGAAGCTTTCTTT
.	TRBV13	TRBJ1-4	few	CASSSGDLPDEDEKLFF	TGTGCCAGCAGCTCCGGGGACCTCCCTGATGAGGATGAAAAACTGTTTTTT
.	TRBV11-1	TRBJ2-7	.	CASSPPTDSYEQYF	TGTGCCAGCAGCCCGCCGACAGACTCCTACGAGCAGTACTTC
.	TRBV4-1	TRBJ1-5	.	CASSRDADQPQHF	TGCGCCAGCAGCAGGGATGCAGATCAGCCCCAGCATTTT
TRBD1	TRBV29-1	TRBJ2-1	once	CSVDPPGQGYNEQFF	TGCAGCGTTGACCCACCGGGACAGGGTTACAATGAGCAGTTCTTC
.	TRBV7-9	TRBJ2-5	few	CASSSLIEETQYF	TGTGCCAGCAGCTCCTTAATAGAAGAGACCCAGTACTTC
TRBD1	TRBV27	TRBJ2-2	few	CASSLARDRLFF	TGTGCCAGCAGTTTAGCACGGGACAGGCTGTTTTTT
.	TRBV7-3	TRBJ1-1	many	CASSVGLMGTEAFF	TGTGCCAGCAGCGTGGGACTAATGGGCACTGAAGCTTTCTTT
TRBD1	TRBV14	TRBJ2-5	.	CASSHLGQPEETQYF	TGTGCCAGCAGCCATTTGGGACAGCCCGAAGAGACCCAGTACTTC
TRBD1	TRBV4-3	TRBJ2-1	.	CASSHQGAYEQFF	TGCGCCAGCAGCCATCAGGGGGCTTATGAGCAGTTCTTC
.	TRBV6-6	TRBJ2-5	many	CASSYATDLETQYF	TGTGCCAGCAGTTACGCGACAGATCTTGAGACCCAGTACTTC
TRBD2	TRBV6-4	TRBJ2-3	many	CASSGLAGGTDTQYF	TGTGCCAGCAGTGGACTAGCGGGGGGCACAGATACGCAGTATTTT
.	TRBV5-1	TRBJ2-2	.	CASSLGTANTGELFF	TGCGCCAGCAGCTTGGGGACGGCGAACACCGGGGAGCTGTTTTTT
.	TRBV15	TRBJ2-5	.	CATSRDRGMDTRGETQYF	TGTGCCACCAGCAGAGATCGCGGTATGGACACCCGAGGGGAGACCCAGTACTTC
.	TRBV30	TRBJ2-1	.	CAWSTIRGDEQFF	TGTGCCTGGAGTACCATTCGCGGGGATGAGCAGTTCTTC